The 25 T cell receptor beta chains below all came from one sample that was sequenced in a study of blood T cell repertoires in COVID-19. Clones were read by immunoSEQ multiplex PCR, and TCRdb kept only the in-frame ones, dropping some. The sample carries 200,000 to 250,000 clones, 70% to 85% recorded once. Sequences were obtained from peripheral blood. The receptors stem from a woman older than 75 with acute or convalescent COVID-19.

This chain joins TRBV3-1 (or the pseudogene TRBV3-2) and TRBJ1-2; D not resolved. Germline CDR1 and CDR2: LGHDT and YNNKEL (reference sequence). The CDR3 consists of 15 residues. Trimming took 5 bases from V and 2 from J, leaving 15 bases between them. The CDR3 bases are TGTGCCAGCAGCTACCAGCGTCCTGGAAACTATGGCTACACCTTC. It codes for CASSYQRPGNYGYTF.

The gene calls are TRBV2 and TRBJ2-1; TRBD2 aligns across 11 bases. The CDR3 contains 19 residues. Germline V gene lookup returns CDR1 SNHLY and CDR2 FYNNEI. V trimming: 4 bases; J trimming: 4 bases; junction bases outside the gene matches: 15. In nucleotides, the CDR3 is TGTGCCAGCAGTGTCAAACTAGCGGGAGACATGTTACTTTACAATGAGCAGTTCTTC. Its protein product is CASSVKLAGDMLLYNEQFF.

The chain recombines TRBV11-2 with TRBJ2-5; D is possibly TRBD2 (7 bases). Germline V gene sequence: CDR1 SGHAT, CDR2 FQNNGV. Trimming cost V 1 base and J 2 bases, with 11 bases left between them. This CDR3 is 15 amino acids long. The CDR3 is CASSLVGGGQETQYF. The CDR3 nucleotides read TGTGCCAGCAGCTTAGTGGGAGGGGGGCAAGAGACCCAGTACTTC.

The chain combines TRBV6-5 with TRBJ2-1; maybe TRBD1 (6 bases). This CDR3 has 12 amino acids. CDR1 MNHEY and CDR2 SVGAGI come from the germline V gene. The V and J ends lost 10 bases and 9 bases respectively, with 16 bases between them. Here the CDR3 DNA reads TGTGCCACAGGGGACCGGGTAGGTGAGCAGTTCTTC. This sequence encodes CATGDRVGEQFF.

This rearrangement joins TRBV27 to TRBJ2-3; 7 bases match TRBD1. Germline assignment: CDR1 MNHEY and CDR2 SMNVEV (reference sequence). The CDR3 length is 16 residues. J lost 1 base, V lost 5 bases, and 9 bases had no gene match. CDR3 sequence: CASSPARQGGTDTQYF. CDR3 DNA: TGTGCCAGCAGTCCGGCCCGACAGGGCGGCACAGATACGCAGTATTTT.

The rearrangement links TRBV4-3 to TRBJ1-6; TRBD1 aligns across 10 bases. V lost 3 bases and J lost 7; bases outside the gene matches: 0. This CDR3 has 14 amino acids. Germline assignment: CDR1 LGHNA and CDR2 YSLEER. CDR3 bases: TGCGCCAGCAGCCAGGGACAGGGGAATTCACCCCTCCACTTT. This encodes CASSQGQGNSPLHF.

The chain links TRBV28 to TRBJ1-2; 7 bases map to TRBD1. After removal of 2 bases from V and 0 bases from J, the junction contained 3 bases not matched to a gene. Germline V gives CDR1 MDHEN, CDR2 SYDVKM. The CDR3 extends over 15 amino acids. The CDR3 sequence: CASSLRGTANYGYTF. The DNA of the CDR3 is TGTGCCAGCAGTTTAAGGGGGACAGCTAACTATGGCTACACCTTC.

The chain is built from TRBV20-1 and TRBJ2-5; 8 bases are a match to TRBD2. The V gene end was trimmed by 6 bases and the J gene end by 6 bases; junction bases not matched to a gene: 15. The CDR3 has 15 amino acids. Germline V gene data show CDR1 as DFQATT and CDR2 as SNEGSKA (reference sequence). The CDR3 region is CSASKSGSGYQTQYF. The DNA of the CDR3 is TGCAGTGCCAGTAAGAGCGGGAGCGGGTACCAGACCCAGTACTTC.

This clone was seen a few times. This chain links TRBV7-6 with TRBJ2-2; TRBD1 matches at 7 bases. Per germline, CDR1 SGHVS and CDR2 FNYEAQ. The CDR3 is 16 residues long. V lost 2 bases, J lost 5 bases, and 8 bases stayed unmatched. CDR3 sequence (DNA): TGTGCCAGCAGCTTATACACAGGGGCACTAACCGGGGAGCTGTTTTTT. Protein product: CASSLYTGALTGELFF.

In this sample, this clone turned up once. This rearrangement joins TRBV20-1 to TRBJ1-1; unclear D gene. The CDR3 loop spans 11 amino acids. V dropped 6 bases and J dropped 1 base, with 6 bases sitting between them. CDR1 is DFQATT, CDR2 SNEGSKA, per germline (reference sequence). In nucleotides, the CDR3 is TGCAGTGCAATTCAGAACACTGAAGCTTTCTTT. Translating it yields CSAIQNTEAFF.

V usage is TRBV14 and J usage is TRBJ1-1; D possibly corresponds to TRBD1 (6 bases). V shed 2 bases and J shed 4 bases, with 8 bases lying between them. Germline CDR1 reads SGHDN; CDR2 reads FVKESK. This CDR3 has 13 amino acids. CDR3 DNA sequence: TGTGCCAGCAGCCAACAGGGGCGCACTGAAGCTTTCTTT. Amino acid sequence: CASSQQGRTEAFF.

This CDR3 is CAISESGSQPQHF. The CDR3 nucleotides are TGTGCCATCAGTGAGTCCGGGTCTCAGCCCCAGCATTTT. The rearrangement joins TRBV10-3 to TRBJ1-5; no clear D. Germline V gene sequence: CDR1 ENHRY, CDR2 SYGVKD. This CDR3 spans 13 amino acids. V was clipped by 0 bases and J by 6 bases, with 6 bases between them.

The chain employs TRBV5-1 and TRBJ2-1; D may be TRBD2 (6 bases). Looked up from germline, CDR1 is SGHRS and CDR2 is YFSETQ. V lost 5 bases to trimming and J lost 4 bases, with 13 bases between them. This CDR3 has 14 amino acids. In nucleotides, the CDR3 is TGCGCCAGCAGGCCGGGGGAGCGTTACAATGAGCAGTTCTTC. Translated: CASRPGERYNEQFF.

This chain joins TRBV12-5 and TRBJ1-2; 7 bases match TRBD1. V gave up 3 bases and J gave up 7 bases; unmatched junction bases: 14. CDR3 length equals 16 residues. Germline V gene sequence: CDR1 LGHNT, CDR2 FRNRAP. The CDR3 sequence is CASGFSPGQKDSGYTF. In DNA form, the CDR3 reads TGTGCTAGTGGTTTTTCACCGGGACAGAAGGATTCTGGCTACACCTTC.

This rearrangement joins TRBV19 to TRBJ1-5; 9 bases fit TRBD1. The CDR3 extends over 13 amino acids. V was pared by 7 bases and J by 9 bases, with 7 bases of the junction left unmatched. The germline V gene encodes CDR1 LNHDA and CDR2 SQIVND (reference sequence). CDR3: CASNSDRGGPQHF. CDR3 bases: TGTGCCAGTAATTCGGACAGGGGAGGGCCCCAGCATTTT.

The rearrangement links TRBV3-1 (or the pseudogene TRBV3-2) to TRBJ1-1; D is uncertain. V shed 2 bases and J shed 6 bases, with 4 bases lying between them. The CDR3 contains 11 residues. Germline V lookup: CDR1 LGHDT, CDR2 YNNKEL (reference sequence). CDR3 protein: CASSQSAEAFF. Here the CDR3 DNA reads TGTGCCAGCAGCCAAAGCGCTGAAGCTTTCTTT.

The V and J genes are TRBV18 and TRBJ2-7; a possible D gene is TRBD1 (5 bases). There are 15 residues in the CDR3. The V gene lost 2 bases and the J gene lost 1 base, with 12 bases spanning the gap. CDR1 and CDR2 from the germline V gene are KGHSH and LQKENI. The CDR3 region is CASSPYSTGSYEQYF. In DNA form, the CDR3 reads TGTGCCAGCTCACCATACTCAACAGGTTCCTACGAGCAGTACTTC.

V and J are TRBV19 and TRBJ2-1, with TRBD1 matching 8 bases. J gave up 5 bases and V 6 bases, and 6 bases lay outside the gene matches. The CDR3 extends over 14 amino acids. CDR1 is LNHDA and CDR2 is SQIVND in the germline V gene (reference sequence). CDR3 nucleotide sequence: TGTGCCAGTAGGGTGGGACAGGTGGACAATGAGCAGTTCTTC. Translating gives CASRVGQVDNEQFF.

The chain links TRBV20-1 to TRBJ2-7; 7 bases align to TRBD2. The germline gives CDR1 DFQATT, CDR2 SNEGSKA (reference sequence). The CDR3 totals 18 residues. Unmatched junction bases numbered 21, after V lost 3 bases and J lost 4 bases. The CDR3 reads CSASPASGPGLAVYEQYF. The CDR3, as DNA: TGCAGTGCTAGTCCCGCGTCGGGCCCCGGGCTAGCGGTTTACGAGCAGTACTTC.

This sequence joins TRBV3-1 (or the pseudogene TRBV3-2) and TRBJ2-3; 10 bases align to TRBD2. The length of the CDR3 is 16 residues. Germline trimming cut 0 bases from V and 4 bases from J; bases unmatched to any gene: 4. Per germline, CDR1 LGHDT and CDR2 YNNKEL (reference sequence). This CDR3 reads CASSQDRLAGADTQYF. Written as DNA, the CDR3 is TGTGCCAGCAGCCAAGATCGGCTAGCGGGAGCAGATACGCAGTATTTT.

The rearrangement uses TRBV30 and TRBJ1-1; 7 nucleotides line up with TRBD1. Germline V lookup: CDR1 GTSNPN, CDR2 SVGIG (reference sequence). CDR3 size: 16 residues. Trimming at V came to 4 bases and at J to 10 bases, leaving 21 bases not matched to a gene. The chain's CDR3 is CAWISDRVRIPPLAFF. The CDR3 bases are TGTGCCTGGATTTCAGACAGGGTCCGTATACCTCCCTTAGCTTTCTTT.

The chain is built from TRBV30 and TRBJ2-3, with TRBD1 matching 9 bases. The trim removed 1 base at V and 4 bases at J, leaving 3 bases unmatched. CDR3 size: 14 residues. The germline V gene has CDR1 GTSNPN and CDR2 SVGIG (reference sequence). CDR3 sequence reads: CAWSGGQGPDTQYF. The DNA of the CDR3 is TGTGCCTGGAGTGGGGGACAGGGCCCAGATACGCAGTATTTT. The full variable domain, in which reference TRBV30 and TRBJ2-3 provide the parts outside the CDR3, is SQTIHQWPATLVQPVGSPLSLECTVEGTSNPNLYWYRQAAGRGLQLLFYSVGIGQISSEVPQNLSASRPQDRQFILSSKKLLLSDSGFYLCAWSGGQGPDTQYFGPGTRLTVL.

The rearrangement links TRBV9 to TRBJ2-3; D gene uncertain. Trimming took 0 bases from V and 3 from J, leaving 14 bases between them. The length of the CDR3 is 16 residues. CDR1 is SGDLS and CDR2 is YYNGEE in the germline V gene. Here the CDR3 DNA reads TGTGCCAGCAGCGTAGGGTCGCAGGCTCTTACAGATACGCAGTATTTT. This codes for CASSVGSQALTDTQYF.

The rearrangement joins TRBV7-9 to TRBJ2-1; D is perhaps TRBD2 (6 bases). CDR3 length: 11 amino acids. Trimming removed 5 bases at V and 9 bases at J, with 8 bases between. The germline V gene has CDR1 SEHNR and CDR2 FQNEAQ (reference sequence). In DNA form, the CDR3 reads TGTGCCAGCAGCATCGGGGGTGAGCAGTTCTTC. It yields the protein CASSIGGEQFF.

The chain links TRBV18 to TRBJ2-1, with 9 bases that match TRBD1. Germline CDR1 reads KGHSH; CDR2 reads LQKENI. V lost 1 base and J lost 9; bases outside the gene matches: 7. The CDR3 covers 15 residues. The CDR3 DNA sequence: TGTGCCAGCTCACCACGGACAGGGGTGGCGATTGAGCAGTTCTTC. It codes for CASSPRTGVAIEQFF.